This entry features one T cell receptor beta chain sequence. The sample originates from a study of human T cells and chemical hapten exposure. One entry per CDR3 protein results from TCRdb running MiXCR on the RACE reads. Of tens of thousands of distinct CDR3 sequences listed, over 10% were seen once; the top ten hold roughly 6%. Time point noted: patch test 3, about 24 weeks after DPC sensitization. Treatment indicated: therapeutic diphenylcyclopropenone sensitization with weekly scalp DPC. Germline assignment: CDR1 DFQATT and CDR2 SNEGSKA (reference sequence). The CDR3 consists of 13 residues. The V end was cut by 3 bases, the J end by 3 bases, with 12 bases between.

Here the sequenced sample was whole blood, taken in connection with sensitization to the hapten diphenylcyclopropenone (DPC). This rearrangement joins TRBV20-1 to TRBJ2-7; possibly TRBD2 for D (6 bases). This TCR was sampled from a woman between 45 and 60 years old with alopecia areata. Some clones in this sample may be carry-over from other donors' samples. The CDR3 spells CSASLGGSYEQYF. CDR3 nucleotides: TGCAGTGCTAGTCTTGGAGGGAGCTACGAGCAGTACTTC.